These 20 T cell receptor beta chains were all obtained from the same sample, sequenced in a study of blood T cells in healthy people across ages. Sample-barcoded 5' priming and a J-beta primer mix drove a second PCR of about 7 to 11 cycles. TCRdb ran MiXCR on the 5' RACE reads and lists one entry per CDR3 protein. The sample holds about 1.6 million distinct CDR3 sequences, roughly a third seen once. Sequenced: blood. Source of these receptors: a woman aged 25-40 years in good health.

The CDR3 sequence is CASSQGAGAPYGYTF. The CDR3 nucleotides are TGTGCCAGCAGCCAAGGTGCCGGGGCGCCCTATGGCTACACCTTC. This sequence joins TRBV3-1 and TRBJ1-2; perhaps TRBD1 as D (5 bases). The CDR3 length is 15 residues. The germline V and J ends were trimmed by 1 base and 4 bases, with 13 bases remaining between them. Per the germline V gene, CDR1 is LGHDT and CDR2 is YNNKEL (reference sequence).

This sequence joins TRBV6-5 and TRBJ1-5; D remains ambiguous. There are 14 residues in the CDR3. The germline gives CDR1 MNHEY, CDR2 SVGAGI. V lost 9 bases, J lost 2 bases, and 14 bases lay in between. Here the CDR3 DNA reads TGTGCCAGTTCCCCGGGCGTCGGCAATCAGCCCCAGCATTTT. The encoded protein is CASSPGVGNQPQHF.

Many counts were recorded for this clonotype. The chain carries TRBV20-1 and TRBJ2-5; 8 nucleotides match TRBD1. From germline, CDR1 is DFQATT and CDR2 SNEGSKA (reference sequence). The length of the CDR3 is 12 residues. CDR3 in amino acids: CSAGQGEETQYF. DNA for the CDR3: TGCAGCGCCGGACAGGGAGAGGAGACCCAGTACTTC.

The V gene is TRBV20-1, the J gene TRBJ1-2; tentative D call: TRBD1 (5 bases). The germline CDR1 and CDR2 sequences are DFQATT and SNEGSKA (reference sequence). V lost 5 bases, J lost 3 bases, and 25 bases lay in between. The CDR3 totals 17 residues. CDR3 amino acids: CSAAGGWGGEGDYGYTF. CDR3 sequence (DNA): TGCAGTGCTGCTGGGGGTTGGGGTGGCGAGGGCGACTATGGCTACACCTTC.

This chain uses TRBV20-1 with TRBJ2-3, with D maybe TRBD2 (6 bases). CDR3 length equals 20 residues. Germline loops: CDR1 DFQATT, CDR2 SNEGSKA (reference sequence). V lost 1 base and J 0 bases, leaving 26 bases between the germline ends. The DNA of the CDR3 is TGCAGTGCTAGAGCGACCGGGACTTCCTGGACGCAATCTAGCACAGATACGCAGTATTTT. It translates to CSARATGTSWTQSSTDTQYF.

This chain joins TRBV28 and TRBJ1-2; a weak D match, TRBD1 (6 bases). Trimming cost V 10 bases and J 4 bases, with 16 bases left between them. The CDR3 has 13 amino acids. Germline V gene data show CDR1 as MDHEN and CDR2 as SYDVKM. CDR3 sequence (DNA): TGTGCCACAGGAGGGGGGTGGGGCTATGGCTACACCTTC. Translating gives CATGGGWGYGYTF.

This clonotype was detected many times. The J gene is TRBJ2-5, the V gene TRBV4-1; 8 bases line up with TRBD2. Looked up from germline, CDR1 is MGHRA and CDR2 is YSYEKL. There are 15 residues in the CDR3. V lost 3 bases to trimming and J lost 5 bases; unmatched junction nucleotides: 8. The CDR3 region has the DNA TGCGCCAGCAGCCATGAGAGCGGGAGAGGGGAGACCCAGTACTTC. It yields the protein CASSHESGRGETQYF.

This clonotype was detected only a few times. The rearrangement links TRBV27 to TRBJ2-7, with D maybe TRBD1 (6 bases). Germline V gene data show CDR1 as MNHEY and CDR2 as SMNVEV (reference sequence). CDR3 length: 13 amino acids. Trimming removed 5 bases at V and 6 bases at J, with 14 bases between. The DNA for the CDR3 is TGTGCCAGCAGTCCCGTTACAGGGCCCGAGCAGTACTTC. Translating gives CASSPVTGPEQYF.

The chain has TRBV12-3 or TRBV12-4 and TRBJ2-7; D not certain. Trimming stripped 3 bases from V and 6 bases from J, with 12 bases between. The CDR3 length is 13 residues. The CDR3 loop reads CASSLGNGREQYF. The CDR3 bases are TGTGCCAGCAGTTTGGGGAATGGGCGCGAGCAGTACTTC.

This clonotype came up many times. The genes are TRBV29-1 and TRBJ2-3; 9 nucleotides line up with TRBD2. CDR1 is SQVTM, CDR2 ANQGSEA, per germline. With 3 bases clipped from V and 2 bases from J, the junction kept 3 bases outside the gene matches. The CDR3 is 14 amino acids. DNA for the CDR3: TGCAGCGTTGAGGGCGGGAGGGCCACAGATACGCAGTATTTT. Its protein is CSVEGGRATDTQYF.

About this clonotype: One end of the junction varies from germline; a read error may be responsible. The V call is TRBV20-1, the J call TRBJ2-7; D gene ambiguous. Germline V lookup: CDR1 DFQATT, CDR2 SNEGSKA (reference sequence). The CDR3 is 12 residues long. The CDR3 loop reads CSADPSSHEQYF. As DNA, the CDR3 is TGCAGTGCTGACCCCAGCTCCCACGAGCAGTACTTC.

This chain joins TRBV6-6 and TRBJ2-1, with 14 bases identical to TRBD2. The V segment lost 4 bases and the J segment 6 bases; nucleotides outside the gene matches: 5. CDR3 length: 16 amino acids. Germline assignment: CDR1 MNHNY and CDR2 SVGAGI (reference sequence). CDR3 amino acids: CASSSKGLAGVNEQFF. The CDR3 coding sequence is TGTGCCAGCAGTTCCAAGGGACTAGCGGGAGTCAATGAGCAGTTCTTC.

The V call is TRBV4-1, the J call TRBJ2-1; 10 bases fit TRBD1. V was pared by 5 bases and J by 11 bases, with 12 bases of the junction left unmatched. The V gene's germline CDR1 is MGHRA and CDR2 YSYEKL. This CDR3 is 15 amino acids long. Here the CDR3 reads CASSDRDRGIMKQFF. In DNA, the CDR3 is TGCGCCAGCAGCGACCGGGACAGGGGAATAATGAAGCAGTTCTTC.

This clonotype was seen a handful of times. V is TRBV6-1 and J is TRBJ1-5; TRBD1 might be the D (5 bases). V lost 1 base and J 7 bases, leaving 8 bases between the germline ends. The germline CDR1 and CDR2 sequences are MNHNS and SASEGT. There are 13 residues in the CDR3. CDR3 region: CASSEGTLQPQHF. The DNA for the CDR3 is TGTGCCAGCAGTGAAGGGACACTCCAGCCCCAGCATTTT.

V usage is TRBV28 and J usage is TRBJ1-1; D not resolved. This CDR3 is 13 amino acids long. V lost 2 bases to trimming and J lost 5 bases, with 9 bases between them. Per the germline V gene, CDR1 is MDHEN and CDR2 is SYDVKM. The CDR3 nucleotides read TGTGCCAGCAGTTTACGTAGGATGACTGAAGCTTTCTTT. Encoded protein: CASSLRRMTEAFF.

In its sample, this clonotype was seen a few times. The V gene is TRBV3-1, the J gene TRBJ2-5; TRBD2 is a possible D gene (6 bases). V was pared by 1 base and J by 11 bases, with 17 bases between. Looked up from germline, CDR1 is LGHDT and CDR2 is YNNKEL (reference sequence). This CDR3 contains 14 residues. The CDR3: CASSQGRLVFGQYF. As DNA, the CDR3 is TGTGCCAGCAGCCAAGGACGACTAGTTTTCGGGCAGTACTTC.

This clonotype appeared once. This sequence joins TRBV30 and TRBJ2-1; 9 bases match TRBD1. Germline assignment: CDR1 GTSNPN and CDR2 SVGIG (reference sequence). This CDR3 is built from 15 residues. V shed 2 bases and J 4 bases; nucleotides not matched to a gene: 6. The DNA for the CDR3 is TGTGCCTGGAGTTCCGGACAGGGGAGGTACAATGAGCAGTTCTTC. It yields the protein CAWSSGQGRYNEQFF.

The V call is TRBV4-2, the J call TRBJ2-7, with 9 bases that match TRBD1. Germline V CDR1 and CDR2: LGHNA, YNFKEQ. Trimming cost V 0 bases and J 5 bases; bases outside gene matches: 5. This CDR3 is 15 amino acids long. CDR3 nucleotide sequence: TGTGCCAGCAGCCAAGACCACAGGGGGCAAAACGAGCAGTACTTC. The encoded protein is CASSQDHRGQNEQYF.

This chain links TRBV15 with TRBJ2-7; D is uncertain. The CDR3 sequence is 13 residues long. V was pared by 4 bases and J by 2 bases, with 9 bases between. CDR1 and CDR2 from the germline V gene are LNHNV and YYDKDF (reference sequence). CDR3 in amino acids: CATSKAGPYEQYF. DNA for the CDR3: TGTGCCACCAGCAAGGCAGGACCCTACGAGCAGTACTTC.

A few counts support this clonotype. A read error may account for a junction end that differs from germline. The chain couples TRBV10-3 to TRBJ2-1; 10 bases are a match to TRBD2. Germline lookup yields CDR1 ENHRY and CDR2 SYGVKD. The CDR3 loop spans 17 amino acids. The CDR3 sequence is CAISESTLAGIYNEQFF. Here the CDR3 DNA reads TGTGCCATCAGTGAATCGACACTAGCGGGAATTTACAATGAGCAGTTCTTT.